These 15 T cell receptor beta chains share one sample of origin, sequenced in a study of T-cell reconstitution after alpha-beta-depleted transplantation in children. It was with unique molecular identifiers that the TCRbeta library was prepared. TCRdb re-called the PCR reads with MiXCR, one entry per CDR3 protein. Among approximately 500,000 distinct CDR3 sequences listed, over 25% were seen once. The input for sequencing was PBMCs, taken before TCRalphabeta/CD19-depleted stem cell transplant. These receptors all stem from a boy younger than two with Wiskott-Aldrich syndrome, due to receive a stem cell transplant.

This clonotype was picked up many times. The rearrangement uses TRBV5-1 and TRBJ1-1, with unresolved D. V dropped 0 bases and J dropped 3 bases, with 9 bases sitting between them. CDR1 and CDR2 (germline): SGHRS, YFSETQ. This CDR3 contains 14 residues. DNA of the CDR3: TGCGCCAGCAGCTTGGTCCCAGGAGACACTGAAGCTTTCTTT. Encoded protein: CASSLVPGDTEAFF.

The chain is built from TRBV7-2 and TRBJ1-2; D call uncertain. CDR3 length: 14 amino acids. Germline loops: CDR1 SGHTA, CDR2 FQGNSA. Trimming stripped 4 bases from V and 2 bases from J, with 11 bases between. DNA for the CDR3: TGTGCCAGCAGCTCCGAGGGATCCAACTATGGCTACACCTTC. Translated: CASSSEGSNYGYTF.

This chain connects TRBV29-1 to TRBJ2-5; possible D gene TRBD2, 5 bases. There are 13 residues in the CDR3. The germline V gene encodes CDR1 SQVTM and CDR2 ANQGSEA. Trimming removed 5 bases from V and 1 base from J, with 11 bases in between. The CDR3 bases are TGCAGCGTTCCCTCGGGGAGCCAAGAGACCCAGTACTTC. Protein sequence: CSVPSGSQETQYF.

J is TRBJ2-1 and V is TRBV12-3 or TRBV12-4; TRBD2 agrees at 9 bases. V lost 6 bases to trimming and J lost 5 bases; unmatched junction nucleotides: 11. The CDR3 length is 16 residues. This chain's CDR3 is CASSGKGLAPNNEQFF. The CDR3 DNA sequence: TGTGCCAGCAGCGGCAAGGGACTAGCCCCGAACAATGAGCAGTTCTTC.

This clonotype came up a few times. The genes are TRBV5-1 and TRBJ2-1, with 11 bases identical to TRBD1. This CDR3 has 15 amino acids. Germline CDR1 is SGHRS and CDR2 is YFSETQ. V lost 0 bases to trimming and J lost 9 bases; unmatched junction nucleotides: 5. The chain's CDR3 is CASSLAGTGGIEQFF. In nucleotides, the CDR3 is TGCGCCAGCAGCTTGGCGGGGACAGGGGGTATTGAGCAGTTCTTC.

The V gene is TRBV20-1, the J gene TRBJ1-1, with 10 nucleotides matching TRBD1. Unmatched junction bases numbered 10, after V lost 5 bases and J lost 4 bases. The CDR3 totals 15 residues. CDR1 and CDR2 from the germline V gene are DFQATT and SNEGSKA (reference sequence). The CDR3 sequence: CSASRGGQGGTEAFF. In DNA form, the CDR3 reads TGCAGTGCTTCCCGGGGAGGACAGGGGGGCACTGAAGCTTTCTTT.

The rearrangement uses TRBV12-3 or TRBV12-4 and TRBJ2-5; D perhaps matches TRBD1 (5 bases). Trimming took 6 bases from V and 3 from J, leaving 17 bases between them. The CDR3 runs 15 residues. The CDR3 DNA follows: TGTGCCAGCAGGAGCACCCGGACATTCGAAGAGACCCAGTACTTC. Its translation: CASRSTRTFEETQYF.

The table lists this clonotype with a few counts. The CDR3 reads CSVVFGGGRGDQQFF. The CDR3 DNA follows: TGCAGCGTTGTGTTTGGGGGCGGGAGAGGGGATCAGCAGTTCTTC. The chain joins TRBV29-1 to TRBJ2-1, with a tentative D call TRBD2 (7 bases). Germline CDR1 and CDR2: SQVTM and ANQGSEA. The CDR3 consists of 15 residues. V was pared by 4 bases and J by 11 bases, with 24 bases between.

This clonotype was seen many times. This chain links TRBV27 with TRBJ2-1; D not resolved. This CDR3 has 13 residues. The germline V gene has CDR1 MNHEY and CDR2 SMNVEV (reference sequence). Between the trimmed V and J ends, which lost 6 bases and 8 bases, there was a span of 14 bases. CDR3 loop: CASRLRGVYEQFF. CDR3 DNA sequence: TGTGCCAGCAGGCTACGAGGAGTATATGAGCAGTTCTTC.

The rearrangement uses TRBV12-3 or TRBV12-4 and TRBJ2-5; tentatively, D is TRBD1 or TRBD2 (5 bases each). The CDR3 has 15 residues. V gave up 5 bases and J gave up 4 bases, with 17 bases separating them. For the CDR3, the DNA is TGTGCCAGCAGTACAGAGGGGAGACCAATAGAGACCCAGTACTTC. This gives the protein CASSTEGRPIETQYF.

The chain combines TRBV24-1 with TRBJ2-3; 13 bases line up with TRBD2. Germline values: CDR1 KGHDR, CDR2 SFDVKD. The CDR3 spans 16 residues. With V trimmed by 3 bases and J by 5 bases, 4 bases remained unmatched. The CDR3 sequence is CATSDPGLAGEDTQYF. As DNA, the CDR3 is TGTGCCACCAGTGATCCCGGACTAGCGGGAGAAGATACGCAGTATTTT.

The chain combines TRBV6-2 or TRBV6-3 with TRBJ2-1; D not resolved. Trimming took 2 bases from V and 2 from J, leaving 10 bases between them. The CDR3 is made up of 15 amino acids. CDR1 is MNHEY, CDR2 SVGEGT, per germline. This CDR3 reads CASSYGRDTYNEQFF. CDR3 nucleotides: TGTGCCAGCAGTTACGGTAGGGATACCTACAATGAGCAGTTCTTC.

V and J are TRBV29-1 and TRBJ2-3, with TRBD2 matching 13 bases. The CDR3 spans 14 residues. The trim removed 6 bases at V and 4 bases at J, leaving 4 bases unmatched. Germline assignment: CDR1 SQVTM and CDR2 ANQGSEA. The DNA for the CDR3 is TGCAGCGTCGCGGGACTAGCGGGATCAGATACGCAGTATTTT. Residues: CSVAGLAGSDTQYF.

This clonotype was observed a handful of times. The chain employs TRBV3-1 and TRBJ1-6, with D uncertain. Germline assignment: CDR1 LGHDT and CDR2 YNNKEL (reference sequence). Between the trimmed V and J ends, which lost 1 base and 3 bases, there was a span of 7 bases. This CDR3 spans 15 amino acids. The CDR3 DNA reads as TGTGCCAGCAGCCAAGTAAAAGACTATAATTCACCCCTCCACTTT. This encodes CASSQVKDYNSPLHF.

For this clonotype: One end of the junction varies from germline; a read error may be responsible. The gene calls are TRBV7-9 and TRBJ1-4; TRBD1 is a possible D gene (5 bases). Germline CDR1 SEHNR, CDR2 FQNEAQ (reference sequence). The CDR3 is 15 residues long. The CDR3 is CASSSRQFRNQKLFF. Here the CDR3 DNA reads TGTGCCAGCAGCTCCAGACAGTTTCGTAATCAAAAACTGTTTTTT.